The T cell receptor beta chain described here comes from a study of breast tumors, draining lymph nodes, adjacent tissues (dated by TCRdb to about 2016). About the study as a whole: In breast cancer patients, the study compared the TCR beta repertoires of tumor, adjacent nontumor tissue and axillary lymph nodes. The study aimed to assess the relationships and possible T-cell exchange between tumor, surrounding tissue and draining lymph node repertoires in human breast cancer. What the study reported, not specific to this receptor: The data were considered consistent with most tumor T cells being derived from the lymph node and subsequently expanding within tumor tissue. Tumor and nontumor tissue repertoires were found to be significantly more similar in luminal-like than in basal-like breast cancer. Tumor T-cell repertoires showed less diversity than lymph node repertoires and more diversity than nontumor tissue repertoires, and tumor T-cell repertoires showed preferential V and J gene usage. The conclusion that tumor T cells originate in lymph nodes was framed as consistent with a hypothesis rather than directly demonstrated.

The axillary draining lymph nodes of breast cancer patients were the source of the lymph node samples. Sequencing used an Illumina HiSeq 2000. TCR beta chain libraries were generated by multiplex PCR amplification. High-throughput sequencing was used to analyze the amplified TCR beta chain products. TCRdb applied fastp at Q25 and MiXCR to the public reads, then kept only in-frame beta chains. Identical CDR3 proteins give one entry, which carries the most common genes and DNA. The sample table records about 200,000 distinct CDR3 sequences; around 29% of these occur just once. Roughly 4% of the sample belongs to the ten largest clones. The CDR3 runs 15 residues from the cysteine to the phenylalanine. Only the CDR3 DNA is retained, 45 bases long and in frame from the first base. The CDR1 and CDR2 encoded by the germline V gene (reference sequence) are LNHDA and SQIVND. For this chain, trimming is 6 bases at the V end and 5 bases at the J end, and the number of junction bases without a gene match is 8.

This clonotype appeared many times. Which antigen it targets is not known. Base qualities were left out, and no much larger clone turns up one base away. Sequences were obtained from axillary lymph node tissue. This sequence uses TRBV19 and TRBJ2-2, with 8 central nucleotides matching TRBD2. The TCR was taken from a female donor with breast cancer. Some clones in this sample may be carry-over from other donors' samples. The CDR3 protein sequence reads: CASRGAGEGTGELFF. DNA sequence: TGTGCCAGTAGGGGAGCGGGAGAGGGGACCGGGGAGCTGTTTTTT.